This T cell receptor beta chain was sequenced during a study of blood T cells in healthy people across ages. The ends lost 2 bases at V and 3 bases at J; junction bases unmatched: 10. The CDR3 contains 16 residues. Germline lookup yields CDR1 MNHEY and CDR2 SVGEGT. Together with a sample-barcoded 5' primer, a J-beta primer mix was included in a second PCR lasting roughly 6 to 12 cycles. Each CDR3 protein gets one entry after TCRdb re-called the 5' RACE reads with MiXCR. The repertoire consists of some 560,000 distinct CDR3 sequences, with around 27% occurring once and the leading ten covering approximately 4%. These data were also reused for a study on T cells of mothers and their children.

The chain carries TRBV6-2 or TRBV6-3 and TRBJ2-7; the match to TRBD2 covers 7 bases. The sample was blood. This TCR was sampled from a boy younger than 10 in good health. The CDR3 loop is CASSYDHGRSFYEQYF. Here the CDR3 DNA reads TGTGCCAGCAGTTACGACCACGGGAGGAGTTTCTACGAGCAGTACTTC.